This T cell receptor beta chain was sequenced during a study of regulatory T cells in long-lasting Graves disease. Combining iRepertoire HTBI primers with Arm-PCR of CDR3 regions, the authors built TCR beta libraries. Original analysis: In the combined samples, 55 to 75 TRBV and 14 TRBJ segments were identified. TCRdb redid the calling of the multiplex PCR reads with MiXCR, one entry per CDR3 protein. These V and J calls originate from TCRdb's pipeline instead of the authors' own analysis. The table shows approximately 290,000 distinct CDR3 sequences, with roughly a fifth occurring only once. Described time point: persistent/refractory GD, antithyroid drugs over 5 years with positive TRAb. The TCR library was made from RNA that had been extracted from PBMCs in TRIzol. Study outcomes and limitations: Whereas about a thousand public clonotypes were shared by new patients, persistent patients shared more, at 2,500 to 3,000. With persistent disease, TRBV28, TRBJ1-2 and TRBJ2-5 were the favored segments. Persistent Graves' patients possessed reduced TCR diversity relative to recently diagnosed ones.

This clonotype has at least ten counts. Its matching antigen is unknown. The CDR3 sequence is 17 residues long. Germline trimming cut 6 bases from V and 5 bases from J; bases unmatched to any gene: 12. The V gene's germline CDR1 is MDHEN and CDR2 SYDVKM. The material was peripheral blood mononuclear cells (PBMCs), obtained when the disease was refractory, from a patient treated with antithyroid drugs. J is TRBJ2-7 and V is TRBV28; 14 bases fit TRBD2. This receptor was obtained from a female donor with Graves disease. The CDR3 protein is CASSPLGLAGVTDEQYF. The DNA of the CDR3 is TGTGCCAGCAGCCCACTGGGACTAGCGGGAGTTACGGACGAGCAGTACTTC.